The entry below gives a single T cell receptor beta chain sequence along with its context. Its target is unknown. This sample is part of a study of T cell responses to AZD1222 COVID-19 vaccine. Study conclusions and caveats: Epitopes outside B.1.351 and B.1.1.7 mutated regions reportedly drew nearly half of spike TCRs. Seropositive at baseline were only a handful of AZD1222 recipients. None of the repertoires were sampled until the peak T cell response had passed. Receipt of two AZD1222 doses was followed by a rise in Spike-specific TCR breadth and depth.

With 2 bases clipped from V and 3 bases from J, the junction kept 6 bases outside the gene matches. The CDR3 extends over 15 amino acids. The germline gives CDR1 SGHRS, CDR2 YFSETQ. Libraries were prepared by immunoSEQ multiplex PCR; TCRdb keeps only in-frame clonotypes and omits some of them. The sample holds approximately 70,000 clones, 87% seen once. V gene TRBV5-1 combines with J gene TRBJ2-7; 9 bases map to TRBD1. The source is an adult in good health. Specimen: peripheral blood, collected on day 0 of AZD1222 vaccination. CDR3 loop: CASSLQGQGNYEQYF. The DNA for the CDR3 is TGCGCCAGCAGCTTACAGGGACAGGGCAACTACGAGCAGTACTTC.